The clone carrying this T cell receptor beta chain was seen many times. The data stem from a study of T cells in Graves' hyperthyroidism and ophthalmopathy. Approximately 10 ml of fresh peripheral blood supplied the PBMCs. RNA transcripts gave rise to amplified TCR beta CDR3 regions. The TCR CDR3 first-round RT-PCR relied on the HTBI primer set. Each CDR3 protein is one row after TCRdb ran MiXCR on the multiplex PCR reads. This sample has around 690,000 distinct CDR3 sequences, with around 20% found just once. The source is a man aged 25 to 45 with Graves' ophthalmopathy. Sequencing used blood.

The DNA for the CDR3 is TGTGCCAGCGCAACAGGGTGGGGCTACACCTTC. Its translation: CASATGWGYTF. The chain recombines TRBV6-1 with TRBJ1-2; maybe TRBD1 (6 bases). This CDR3 is 11 amino acids long. V lost 8 bases and J 8 bases, leaving 12 bases between the germline ends. Per germline, CDR1 MNHNS and CDR2 SASEGT.